This T cell receptor (beta chain) comes out of a study of blood T cell repertoires in COVID-19. Study-level information: Spain, Italy and the United States supplied samples that represented acute and convalescent COVID-19. Sample material is recorded as cDNA or gDNA derived from T cells, B-cell-depleted T cells, or PBMCs.

Some clones are missing from TCRdb's copy, which holds only in-frame ones; the method was immunoSEQ multiplex PCR. The repertoire holds some 83,000 clones, with around nine tenths as singletons. V lost 6 bases to trimming and J lost 12 bases; unmatched junction nucleotides: 9. The CDR3 has 12 residues. The germline V gene encodes CDR1 SNHLY and CDR2 FYNNEI. Sequencing was done on a sample of peripheral blood. The chain joins TRBV2 to TRBJ2-7; 9 bases are a match to TRBD2. The clonotype originates from a man aged 50 or older with acute or convalescent COVID-19. CDR3 nucleotide sequence: TGTGCCAGCAGGCTGAATAGCGGGAGAGGGTACTTC. Translating it yields CASRLNSGRGYF.